This is a list of T cell receptor beta chains from one sample in a study of OX40 agonist ivuxolimab in advanced cancers. Only in-frame clones appear in the TCRdb table, and some are missing; sequencing was by immunoSEQ multiplex PCR. The top ten hold under 20% of the sample, which has around 24,000 clones, roughly 89% seen once. Material: CD4+ or CD8+ T cells sorted from blood, obtained in a trial of the OX40 agonist ivuxolimab. The source is an adult with an advanced solid tumor such as melanoma, head and neck, liver or kidney cancer. The CDR3 runs from the conserved cysteine through the conserved F or W.

j_gene: TRBJ2-4
v_gene: TRBV7-9
CDR3aa: CASSSQARNIQYF

j_gene: TRBJ1-1
v_gene: TRBV19
CDR3aa: CASQDTLPLNTEAFF

j_gene: TRBJ2-5
v_gene: TRBV7-8
CDR3aa: CASSQTGGQETQYF

j_gene: TRBJ2-3
v_gene: TRBV10-3
CDR3aa: CAIMSDPSTDTQYF

j_gene: TRBJ1-5
v_gene: TRBV27
CDR3aa: CASRITGSIYSNQPQHF

j_gene: TRBJ2-7
v_gene: TRBV21-1
CDR3aa: CVVRGLSYEQYF

j_gene: TRBJ2-7
v_gene: TRBV6-6
CDR3aa: CASSAAGTAYEQYF

j_gene: TRBJ2-2
v_gene: TRBV10-3
CDR3aa: CAISESVGGTGELFF

j_gene: TRBJ2-2
v_gene: TRBV5-1
CDR3aa: CASSDTGTGELFF

j_gene: TRBJ1-5
v_gene: TRBV7-2
CDR3aa: CASSQGNGNQPQHF

j_gene: TRBJ2-4
v_gene: TRBV5-5
CDR3aa: CASSLNGDRGNIQYF

j_gene: TRBJ2-7
v_gene: TRBV11-2
CDR3aa: CASGFSGYEQYF

j_gene: TRBJ1-1
v_gene: TRBV19
CDR3aa: CASKGRGAMNTEAFF

j_gene: TRBJ2-7
v_gene: TRBV6-1
CDR3aa: CAVRGQGGEQYF

j_gene: TRBJ2-7
v_gene: TRBV9
CDR3aa: CASSVGNLGLATDEQYF

j_gene: TRBJ2-7
v_gene: TRBV15
CDR3aa: CATSRGTSYEQYF

j_gene: TRBJ2-3
v_gene: TRBV9
CDR3aa: CASSVVAASTDTQYF

j_gene: TRBJ2-3
v_gene: TRBV11-3
CDR3aa: CASSLSANPTDTQYF

j_gene: TRBJ2-7
v_gene: TRBV6-4
CDR3aa: CASSDSPDSLEQYF

j_gene: TRBJ2-7
v_gene: TRBV7-9
CDR3aa: CASSLAIPVPRYEQYF

j_gene: TRBJ2-5
v_gene: TRBV5-4
CDR3aa: CASSPRAGEETQYF

j_gene: TRBJ2-3
v_gene: TRBV5-1
CDR3aa: CASSFGAGETDTQYF